This entry concerns a single T cell receptor (beta chain). The sample comes from a study of blood T cell repertoires in COVID-19. Study summary: The samples span acute and convalescent COVID-19 from the United States, Italy and Spain.

Per germline, CDR1 SGHDT and CDR2 YYEEEE. This CDR3 comprises 14 residues. V was cut by 2 bases and J by 11 bases, with 19 bases left in between. Repertoires were generated with immunoSEQ multiplex PCR, while TCRdb's copy carries only in-frame clones and drops some. The sample yields around 270,000 clones, 88% seen once. Sequenced material: peripheral blood. The source of this sequence is a man in his 60s who had recovered from COVID-19. The V call is TRBV5-6, the J call TRBJ1-1; D perhaps matches TRBD1 (6 bases). Written as DNA, the CDR3 is TGTGCCAGCAGCTTACAGGGTGCTAAGGTTATGGCTTTCTTT. Its protein product is CASSLQGAKVMAFF.